A single sample gave rise to the 26 T cell receptor beta chains below, sequenced in a study of cytomegalovirus exposure and HLA in healthy donors. The primer mix had 60 Vbeta and 13 Jbeta primers. The repertoire was sequenced with immunoSEQ multiplex PCR; TCRdb's copy has only in-frame clones and lacks some. The sample holds 120,000 to 150,000 clones, around 75% seen once. The sample consisted of PBMCs. The receptors shown here come from a female donor in good health and CMV-seronegative.

The chain is built from TRBV15 and TRBJ1-1, with 10 bases that match TRBD1. Germline assignment: CDR1 LNHNV and CDR2 YYDKDF (reference sequence). V dropped 5 bases and J dropped 5; count of bases not matched to a gene: 5. This CDR3 spans 14 amino acids. Written as DNA, the CDR3 is TGTGCCACCAGCGGGACAGGGGAGGTTACTGAAGCTTTCTTT. Protein product: CATSGTGEVTEAFF.

The V and J genes are TRBV29-1 and TRBJ1-5, with 7 positions matching TRBD1. CDR3 size: 12 residues. CDR1 is SQVTM, CDR2 ANQGSEA, per germline. V lost 7 bases, J lost 7 bases, and 7 bases stayed unmatched. The DNA of the CDR3 is TGCAGCGCCCGACAGGGATCCCAGCCCCAGCATTTT. This gives the protein CSARQGSQPQHF.

The chain uses TRBV5-1 and TRBJ2-3; 13 nucleotides match TRBD2. The V segment lost 3 bases and the J segment 6 bases; nucleotides outside the gene matches: 7. This CDR3 is built from 16 residues. CDR1 and CDR2 (germline): SGHRS, YFSETQ. For the CDR3, the DNA is TGCGCCAGCAGCTCGACTAGCGGGAGGTCTGGGGATACGCAGTATTTT. Translation: CASSSTSGRSGDTQYF.

The V call is TRBV10-2, the J call TRBJ2-7, with TRBD1 identical over 8 bases. V shed 6 bases, J shed 6 bases, and the junction held 13 bases outside the gene matches. The germline gives CDR1 WSHSY, CDR2 SAAADI. This CDR3 comprises 15 residues. Here the CDR3 reads CASSNSGTGASEQYF. The CDR3 DNA is TGCGCCAGCAGCAACTCCGGGACAGGAGCCTCCGAGCAGTACTTC.

This clone was seen only once. The rearrangement links TRBV30 to TRBJ2-4; D is perhaps TRBD2 (5 bases). Deletions cut 4 bases from V and 0 bases from J, with 19 bases between. From germline, CDR1 is GTSNPN and CDR2 SVGIG (reference sequence). This CDR3 spans 17 amino acids. The DNA for the CDR3 is TGTGCCTGGACCCCCGGGAAGCTGCTTATAGCCAAAAACATTCAGTACTTC. Its translation: CAWTPGKLLIAKNIQYF.

The V and J genes are TRBV7-9 and TRBJ2-4, with D possibly being TRBD1 (6 bases). The CDR3 covers 14 residues. V gave up 4 bases and J gave up 3 bases, with 10 bases separating them. The germline CDR1 and CDR2 sequences are SEHNR and FQNEAQ (reference sequence). The CDR3 nucleotides read TGTGCCAGCAGCTCGAACAGGGTCAAAAACATTCAGTACTTC. Its translation is CASSSNRVKNIQYF.

This clone has just a few counts. J is TRBJ2-1 and V is TRBV30; 12 positions match TRBD2. The germline V gene has CDR1 GTSNPN and CDR2 SVGIG (reference sequence). This CDR3 has 16 amino acids. Trimming cost V 6 bases and J 0 bases; bases outside gene matches: 6. The CDR3 here is CACPGLAGSSYNEQFF. CDR3 in DNA: TGTGCCTGTCCGGGACTAGCGGGTAGCTCCTACAATGAGCAGTTCTTC. Drawing the rest from reference TRBV30 and TRBJ2-1, the complete variable domain is SQTIHQWPATLVQPVGSPLSLECTVEGTSNPNLYWYRQAAGRGLQLLFYSVGIGQISSEVPQNLSASRPQDRQFILSSKKLLLSDSGFYLCACPGLAGSSYNEQFFGPGTRLTVL.

Of note for this clone: Distinct nucleotide sequences in the sample also encode this CDR3. The chain combines TRBV7-2 with TRBJ2-5; D uncertain. The CDR3 is 12 amino acids. Trimming took 6 bases from V and 3 from J, leaving 8 bases between them. CDR1 SGHTA and CDR2 FQGNSA come from the germline V gene. CDR3 sequence: CASSPQKETQYF. The CDR3 DNA reads as TGTGCCAGCAGTCCACAGAAAGAGACCCAGTACTTC.

This clone was found a few times. V and J are TRBV6-5 and TRBJ1-3, with D possibly TRBD1 on 5 matching bases. CDR1 and CDR2 from the germline V gene are MNHEY and SVGAGI. The CDR3 spans 16 residues. Trimming cost V 4 bases and J 4 bases, with 17 bases left between them. The CDR3 bases are TGTGCCAGCAGTTCCCGCCTAGGGCAGGGAGGAAACACCATATATTTT. This codes for CASSSRLGQGGNTIYF.

The V gene is TRBV27, the J gene TRBJ2-7, with TRBD1 matching over 8 bases. Trimming took 6 bases from V and 4 from J; bases not matched to a gene: 5. There are 13 residues in the CDR3. Germline V lookup: CDR1 MNHEY, CDR2 SMNVEV (reference sequence). The CDR3 is CASRGQANYEQYF. In nucleotides, the CDR3 is TGTGCCAGCAGGGGACAGGCGAATTACGAGCAGTACTTC.

This clone has a single count. The J gene is TRBJ2-7, the V gene TRBV7-8, with 7 bases aligning to TRBD2. The CDR3 has 16 amino acids. Germline V CDR1 and CDR2: SGHVS, FQNEAQ. Unmatched junction bases numbered 13, after V lost 1 base and J lost 7 bases. The CDR3 region has the DNA TGTGCCAGCAGCTTAGAGTCTGGGGGGGGATCGGGGGAGCAGTACTTC. It yields the protein CASSLESGGGSGEQYF.

The gene calls are TRBV30 and TRBJ2-7; D call uncertain. V gave up 0 bases and J gave up 10 bases, with 13 bases separating them. The CDR3 runs 12 residues. CDR1 and CDR2 (germline): GTSNPN, SVGIG (reference sequence). Here the CDR3 DNA reads TGTGCCTGGAGTGTAGAAATGAGGTTTCAGTACTTC. Residues: CAWSVEMRFQYF.

V is TRBV5-1 and J is TRBJ2-1; 10 bases are a match to TRBD1. The germline CDR1 and CDR2 sequences are SGHRS and YFSETQ. CDR3 length: 15 amino acids. Trimming cost V 10 bases and J 4 bases; bases outside gene matches: 11. CDR3 residues: CACTLGTGVYNEQFF. CDR3 sequence (DNA): TGCGCCTGCACCCTCGGGACAGGGGTGTACAATGAGCAGTTCTTC.

The genes are TRBV27 and TRBJ1-6; D remains unclear. There are 13 residues in the CDR3. Trimming took 9 bases from V and 7 from J, leaving 13 bases between them. The germline CDR1 and CDR2 sequences are MNHEY and SMNVEV (reference sequence). The CDR3 sequence: CASMDGLNSPLHF. Written as DNA, the CDR3 is TGTGCCAGTATGGACGGACTAAATTCACCCCTCCACTTT.

In the case of this clone: The identical CDR3 is also encoded by other nucleotide sequences in the sample. V gene TRBV30 combines with J gene TRBJ2-3, with a possible D match to TRBD1 (6 bases). The CDR3 runs to 12 residues. Germline V gene lookup returns CDR1 GTSNPN and CDR2 SVGIG (reference sequence). With 0 bases removed from V and 5 bases from J, the gap between germline ends came to 6 bases. CDR3 bases: TGTGCCTGGAGTGTCAGGGGAGATACGCAGTATTTT. Its protein is CAWSVRGDTQYF.

On this clone itself: As the CDR3 is not closed by the conserved phenylalanine or tryptophan, this likely results from a read error. The rearrangement links TRBV15 to TRBJ2-3; the D gene is possibly TRBD2 (5 bases). CDR3 length: 17 amino acids. From germline, CDR1 is LNHNV and CDR2 YYDKDF (reference sequence). V lost 3 bases and J lost 0, with 16 bases in between. Here the CDR3 reads CATSRSRADYSTDTQYV. Here the CDR3 DNA reads TGTGCCACCAGCAGGAGCCGAGCTGACTATAGCACAGATACGCAGTATGTT.

The rearrangement joins TRBV6-6 to TRBJ2-3; tentatively, D is TRBD2 (5 bases). The germline V gene encodes CDR1 MNHNY and CDR2 SVGAGI (reference sequence). V was shortened by 3 bases and J by 5 bases, with 15 bases between the two germline ends. This CDR3 is 15 amino acids long. The CDR3 sequence is CASSYRWEWGDTQYF. Here the CDR3 DNA reads TGTGCCAGCAGTTATAGGTGGGAGTGGGGAGATACGCAGTATTTT.

This chain uses TRBV19 with TRBJ1-3, with D possibly matching TRBD1 (5 bases). V was pared by 3 bases and J by 4 bases, with 19 bases between. This CDR3 region has 17 residues. From germline, CDR1 is LNHDA and CDR2 SQIVND (reference sequence). CDR3: CASSIYGAAGTGNTIYF. The CDR3 region has the DNA TGTGCCAGTAGTATCTATGGGGCGGCTGGAACAGGAAACACCATATATTTT.

The rearrangement uses TRBV18 and TRBJ1-6; D might be TRBD1 (6 bases). V lost 5 bases and J lost 9, with 17 bases in between. The CDR3 extends over 15 amino acids. Germline V lookup: CDR1 KGHSH, CDR2 LQKENI. The chain's CDR3 is CASSSQGLASSPLHF. The CDR3 DNA follows: TGTGCCAGCTCATCCCAGGGGCTTGCATCTTCACCCCTCCACTTT.

Only one count was recorded for this clone. CDR3 residues: CASSSTGDGYTF. The CDR3 nucleotides read TGTGCCAGCAGCTCAACAGGGGATGGCTACACCTTC. The chain carries TRBV9 and TRBJ1-2; 7 nucleotides align to TRBD1. The germline gives CDR1 SGDLS, CDR2 YYNGEE. CDR3 length equals 12 residues. V was pared by 4 bases and J by 6 bases, with 3 bases of the junction left unmatched.

The V and J genes are TRBV6-1 and TRBJ2-5; D might be TRBD2 (6 bases). V lost 11 bases and J 5 bases, leaving 24 bases between the germline ends. This CDR3 comprises 15 residues. From germline, CDR1 is MNHNS and CDR2 SASEGT. CDR3: CAVQPGEPQFETQYF. The CDR3, as DNA: TGTGCCGTACAGCCGGGGGAACCCCAGTTCGAGACCCAGTACTTC.

The rearrangement uses TRBV4-3 and TRBJ1-2; D is uncertain. Trimming pared 1 base from V and 4 bases from J, leaving 13 bases between. CDR3 length equals 15 residues. CDR1 is LGHNA, CDR2 YSLEER, per germline. Here the CDR3 reads CASSQGTRPFYGYTF. DNA of the CDR3: TGCGCCAGCAGCCAAGGAACCAGGCCATTCTATGGCTACACCTTC.

The genes are TRBV9 and TRBJ1-1; 8 bases match TRBD1. The V gene's germline CDR1 is SGDLS and CDR2 YYNGEE. The CDR3 totals 15 residues. Unmatched junction bases numbered 11, after V lost 2 bases and J lost 8 bases. The CDR3 DNA reads as TGTGCCAGCAGCGTCCCCCCGGACAGGGAGAAAGAAGCTTTCTTT. Translating gives CASSVPPDREKEAFF.

The chain joins TRBV30 to TRBJ1-2; D not certain. The CDR3 runs 12 residues. Looked up from germline, CDR1 is GTSNPN and CDR2 is SVGIG (reference sequence). V was pared by 2 bases and J by 6 bases, with 10 bases between. The CDR3 protein is CAWSIQRDGYTF. The CDR3 DNA reads TGTGCCTGGAGTATCCAGAGGGATGGCTACACCTTC.

The rearrangement joins TRBV27 to TRBJ1-6, with D uncertain. Germline V gene sequence: CDR1 MNHEY, CDR2 SMNVEV (reference sequence). The length of the CDR3 is 14 residues. Trimming removed 4 bases at V and 0 bases at J, with 4 bases between. The chain's CDR3 is CASSSRSYNSPLHF. The CDR3 bases are TGTGCCAGCAGTTCCCGCTCCTATAATTCACCCCTCCACTTT.

The rearrangement joins TRBV4-3 to TRBJ2-7; tentatively, D is TRBD2 (6 bases). V lost 1 base and J 3 bases, leaving 16 bases between the germline ends. There are 16 residues in the CDR3. Germline-derived CDR1 and CDR2 are LGHNA and YSLEER. CDR3 residues: CASSQVAGRPDYEQYF. In DNA, the CDR3 is TGCGCCAGCAGCCAAGTGGCGGGACGGCCGGACTACGAGCAGTACTTC.